The next 9 T cell receptor beta chains were all read from a single sample in a study of blood T cell repertoires in COVID-19. Profiled with immunoSEQ multiplex PCR; TCRdb holds only in-frame clones, not every one. The table shows approximately 100,000 clones, with over 80% occurring only once. Input material: peripheral blood. The receptors come from a man aged 50 or older with active COVID-19.

In its sample, this clone was seen a few times. The rearrangement joins TRBV24-1 to TRBJ1-6; 8 bases line up with TRBD1. The CDR3 runs to 16 residues. The junction had 6 bases not matched to a gene; V was cut back by 6 bases and J by 3 bases. Germline lookup yields CDR1 KGHDR and CDR2 SFDVKD. CDR3: CATSFRTGLYNSPLHF. The CDR3 nucleotides are TGTGCCACCAGTTTCCGGACAGGGCTCTATAATTCACCCCTCCACTTT.

V usage is TRBV5-6 and J usage is TRBJ1-2, with 7 bases matching TRBD1. The ends lost 2 bases at V and 4 bases at J; junction bases unmatched: 5. This CDR3 has 14 residues. Germline V gene lookup returns CDR1 SGHDT and CDR2 YYEEEE. CDR3 sequence (DNA): TGTGCCAGCAGCTTAGGGGGCAATAGCTATGGCTACACCTTC. It translates to CASSLGGNSYGYTF.

Comments on this clone: At one end the junction does not follow the germline gene, possibly because of a read error. This chain joins TRBV5-4 and TRBJ2-1; a weak D match, TRBD2 (5 bases). The CDR3 runs to 12 residues. Germline V gene lookup returns CDR1 SGHNT and CDR2 YYREEE (reference sequence). CDR3 loop: CASSFDYHEQFF. In DNA form, the CDR3 reads TGTGCCAGCAGCTTTGACTACCATGAGCAGTTCTTC.

The chain is built from TRBV6-6 and TRBJ1-1, with TRBD1 matching over 10 bases. Germline loops: CDR1 MNHNY, CDR2 SVGAGI (reference sequence). V dropped 5 bases and J dropped 4; count of bases not matched to a gene: 16. The CDR3 extends over 18 amino acids. The CDR3 DNA reads as TGTGCCAGCAGTCGTACCGGGACAGGGGCCACGGGTGGCACTGAAGCTTTCTTT. Translation: CASSRTGTGATGGTEAFF.

The rearrangement joins TRBV6-5 to TRBJ1-1; D is unresolved. The length of the CDR3 is 13 residues. Trimming cost V 2 bases and J 4 bases, with 8 bases left between them. The V gene's germline CDR1 is MNHEY and CDR2 SVGAGI. The CDR3 sequence: CASSYEVGTEAFF. CDR3 DNA sequence: TGTGCCAGCAGTTACGAGGTGGGCACTGAAGCTTTCTTT.

The CDR3 loop is CASSTTGLYEQYF. The CDR3 DNA reads as TGTGCCAGCTCCACTACAGGGTTATACGAGCAGTACTTC. V and J are TRBV6-5 and TRBJ2-7; maybe TRBD1 (6 bases). Germline V gives CDR1 MNHEY, CDR2 SVGAGI. V lost 8 bases and J 4 bases, leaving 15 bases between the germline ends. The CDR3 totals 13 residues.

This chain connects TRBV30 to TRBJ2-3; 7 bases align to TRBD2. V was clipped by 6 bases and J by 1 base; unmatched bases: 13. Germline V gene data show CDR1 as GTSNPN and CDR2 as SVGIG (reference sequence). CDR3 size: 16 residues. CDR3 nucleotides: TGTGCCTGCACCTTCGGGAGCGGGACCCGCACAGATACGCAGTATTTT. Translation: CACTFGSGTRTDTQYF.

CDR3 bases: TGTGCCAGAAGGCCCAGACAGAATTCACCCCTCCACTTT. Protein product: CARRPRQNSPLHF. The chain joins TRBV19 to TRBJ1-6; a possible D gene is TRBD1 (5 bases). V was shortened by 9 bases and J by 7 bases, with 13 bases between the two germline ends. This CDR3 contains 13 residues. Germline CDR1 reads LNHDA; CDR2 reads SQIVND (reference sequence).

DNA of the CDR3: TGCGCCAGCAGCTTGGAAACTAGCGGCCTCTCCTACGAGCAGTACTTC. It yields the protein CASSLETSGLSYEQYF. This chain joins TRBV5-1 and TRBJ2-7, with 8 bases aligning to TRBD2. The junction had 5 bases not matched to a gene; V was cut back by 0 bases and J by 0 bases. From germline, CDR1 is SGHRS and CDR2 YFSETQ. CDR3 length equals 16 residues.